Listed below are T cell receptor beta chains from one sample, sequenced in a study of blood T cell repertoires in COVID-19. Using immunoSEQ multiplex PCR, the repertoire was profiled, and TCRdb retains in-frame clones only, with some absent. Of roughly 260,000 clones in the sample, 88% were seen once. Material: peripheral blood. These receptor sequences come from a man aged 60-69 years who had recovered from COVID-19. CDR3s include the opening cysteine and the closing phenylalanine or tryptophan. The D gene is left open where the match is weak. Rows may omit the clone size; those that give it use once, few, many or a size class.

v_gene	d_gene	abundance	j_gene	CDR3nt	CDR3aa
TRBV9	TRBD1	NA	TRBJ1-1	TGTGCCAGCAGCGTAGTGAGGGGGCGGACTGAAGCTTTCTTT	CASSVVRGRTEAFF
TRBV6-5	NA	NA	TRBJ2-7	TGTGCCAGCAGTAGAAGGGGAACAACCTACGAGCAGTACTTC	CASSRRGTTYEQYF
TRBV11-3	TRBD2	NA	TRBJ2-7	TGTGCCAGCAGCTTACTAGCGGGGGCCTCCTACGAGCAGTACTTC	CASSLLAGASYEQYF
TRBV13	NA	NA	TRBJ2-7	TGTGCCAGCAGCCCCGAGCGGGCATCCTACGAGCAGTACTTC	CASSPERASYEQYF
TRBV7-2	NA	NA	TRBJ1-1	TGTGCCAGCAGCTTAGGTCCCTTGGGTGGGCAGACTGAAGCTTTCTTT	CASSLGPLGGQTEAFF
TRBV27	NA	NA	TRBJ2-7	TGTGCCAGCAGTTTTGGCAGGGGCTACGAGCAGTACTTC	CASSFGRGYEQYF
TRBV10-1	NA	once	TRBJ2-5	TGCGCCAGCAGTTCATCGGGGTTATCGGAGACCCAGTACTTC	CASSSSGLSETQYF
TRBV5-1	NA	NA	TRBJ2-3	TGCGCCAGCAGCTTGCACAGGGCCGGCACAGATACGCAGTATTTT	CASSLHRAGTDTQYF
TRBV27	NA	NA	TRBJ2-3	TGTGCCAGCAGTTTGAGGCTGGATACGCAGTATTTT	CASSLRLDTQYF
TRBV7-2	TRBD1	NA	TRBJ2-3	TGTGCCAGCAGCCTAGACAGGGCGGCGCAGTATTTT	CASSLDRAAQYF
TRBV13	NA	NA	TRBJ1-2	TGTGCCAGCAGCTTAGGCCCCCAGGGGCCCTATGGCTACACCTTC	CASSLGPQGPYGYTF
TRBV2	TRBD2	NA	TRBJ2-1	TGTGCCAGCACCGAGGTGCTAGCGGGGGTATCTGAGCAGTTCTTC	CASTEVLAGVSEQFF
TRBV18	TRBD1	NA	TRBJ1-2	TGTGCCAGCTCACCACCGACAGGGCGGCGCTATGGCTACACCTTC	CASSPPTGRRYGYTF
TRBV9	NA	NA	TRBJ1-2	TGTGCCAGCAGCGTCCAAGGGGATAACTATGGCTACACCTTC	CASSVQGDNYGYTF
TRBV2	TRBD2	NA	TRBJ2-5	TGTGCCAGCAGTGAAGCTGGAGCGGGGACCCAAGAGACCCAGTACTTC	CASSEAGAGTQETQYF
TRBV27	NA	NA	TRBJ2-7	TGTGCCAGCAGTCCGGGTAGACTCTACGAGCAGTACTTC	CASSPGRLYEQYF
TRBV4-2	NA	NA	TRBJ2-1	TGTGCCAGCAGCATCCGGGACACCGAGGGCAATGAGCAGTTCTTC	CASSIRDTEGNEQFF
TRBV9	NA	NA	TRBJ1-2	TGTGCCAGCAGCGTAGCAGACATCGGCGGGGGTGGCTACACCTTC	CASSVADIGGGGYTF
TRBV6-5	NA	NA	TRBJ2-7	TGTGCCAGCACCAACGGCAGGGGAGGGTCCTACGAGCAGTACTTC	CASTNGRGGSYEQYF
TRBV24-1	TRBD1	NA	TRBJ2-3	TGTGCCACCAGTGATGGGGACAGCTTCACAGATACGCAGTATTTT	CATSDGDSFTDTQYF
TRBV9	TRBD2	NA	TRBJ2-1	TGTGCCAGCAGCCCCCGACTAGCGGGGGGGTCCTACAATGAGCAGTTCTTC	CASSPRLAGGSYNEQFF
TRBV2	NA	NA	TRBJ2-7	TGTGCCAGCAGTACGGACAGACGGACGAACTACGAGCAGTACTTC	CASSTDRRTNYEQYF
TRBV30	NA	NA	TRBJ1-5	TGTGCCTGGAGTGCCGTTGGCCGGGGAAGGGGCAATCAGCCCCAGCATTTT	CAWSAVGRGRGNQPQHF
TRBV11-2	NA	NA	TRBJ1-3	TGTGCCAGCAGCTTTAGCCAGGGCTCTGGAAACACCATATATTTT	CASSFSQGSGNTIYF